Presented here are 31 T cell receptor beta chains from one specimen sequenced in a study of CD8 T cells in ankylosing spondylitis. Their cognate antigens are unknown. Via MiXCR, TCRdb re-called the 5' RACE reads, giving one row per CDR3 protein. The sample carries under 250,000 distinct CDR3 sequences, around 7.9% recorded once. The study's findings and limits: It appeared that ankylosing spondylitis blood was characterized by a TCR beta motif of about 8 highly homologous variants.

The sequencing input was blood, either unsorted or a sorted T cell fraction (not recorded which). The receptors were gathered from a male donor with ankylosing spondylitis.

The V call is TRBV7-9, the J call TRBJ1-6; tentatively, D is TRBD1 (6 bases). This CDR3 contains 15 residues. The V and J ends lost 0 bases and 6 bases respectively, with 9 bases between them. CDR1 and CDR2 from the germline V gene are SEHNR and FQNEAQ (reference sequence). The CDR3 region has the DNA TGTGCCAGCAGCTTAGCCTGGGGGCCTAATTCACCCCTCCACTTT. This translates into CASSLAWGPNSPLHF.

This clonotype has only a few counts. V and J are TRBV18 and TRBJ2-3; TRBD1 matches 7 bases. J was trimmed by 3 bases and V by 3 bases; bases with no gene match: 3. The CDR3 sequence is 14 residues long. Germline-derived CDR1 and CDR2 are KGHSH and LQKENI. CDR3 DNA sequence: TGTGCCAGCTCACCTGACAGGGTTACAGATACGCAGTATTTT. Translated: CASSPDRVTDTQYF.

This clonotype was seen many times. The chain couples TRBV20-1 to TRBJ1-2; TRBD1 aligns across 11 bases. Germline CDR1 reads DFQATT; CDR2 reads SNEGSKA (reference sequence). The CDR3 extends over 13 amino acids. After removal of 7 bases from V and 5 bases from J, the junction contained 6 bases not matched to a gene. The CDR3 sequence is CSDSGQGVYGYTF. The CDR3 bases are TGCAGTGATTCGGGACAGGGGGTGTATGGCTACACCTTC.

This sequence joins TRBV7-2 and TRBJ2-7; D perhaps matches TRBD1 (6 bases). The V and J ends lost 7 bases and 3 bases respectively, with 25 bases between them. The CDR3 has 17 amino acids. From germline, CDR1 is SGHTA and CDR2 FQGNSA. The CDR3 sequence: CASNLGARHRINYEQYF. The DNA for the CDR3 is TGTGCCAGCAACTTGGGGGCCCGACATCGGATCAACTACGAGCAGTACTTC. Full variable domain (outside the CDR3, taken from reference TRBV7-2 and TRBJ2-7): GAGVSQSPSNKVTEKGKDVELRCDPISGHTALYWYRQSLGQGLEFLIYFQGNSAPDKSGLPSDRFSAERTGGSVSTLTIQRTQQEDSAVYLCASNLGARHRINYEQYFGPGTRLTVT.

In its sample, this clonotype was seen many times. V and J are TRBV6-5 and TRBJ2-7; no clear D gene. Trimming pared 2 bases from V and 1 base from J, leaving 6 bases between. Germline V gives CDR1 MNHEY, CDR2 SVGAGI. The length of the CDR3 is 13 residues. The CDR3 DNA sequence: TGTGCCAGCAGTTACGAGGAGTCCTACGAGCAGTACTTC. Translating it yields CASSYEESYEQYF.

This clonotype appeared many times. The rearrangement links TRBV5-1 to TRBJ1-6; D uncertain. The CDR3 runs 15 residues. Deletions cut 5 bases from V and 7 bases from J, with 16 bases between. The germline CDR1 and CDR2 sequences are SGHRS and YFSETQ. The CDR3 nucleotides are TGCGCCAGCAGATCGAGCAGCGGCCAAAATTCACCCCTCCACTTT. It yields the protein CASRSSSGQNSPLHF.

The sample holds many counts of this clonotype. This rearrangement joins TRBV7-9 to TRBJ1-1, with TRBD1 matching 7 bases. The germline gives CDR1 SEHNR, CDR2 FQNEAQ (reference sequence). V dropped 5 bases and J dropped 4; count of bases not matched to a gene: 13. CDR3 length: 16 amino acids. The CDR3 loop is CASSPAPGQPGTEAFF. DNA of the CDR3: TGTGCCAGCAGCCCGGCCCCGGGACAGCCTGGCACTGAAGCTTTCTTT.

This clonotype appeared many times. The chain couples TRBV27 to TRBJ2-1; D call uncertain. The CDR3 has 13 amino acids. From germline, CDR1 is MNHEY and CDR2 SMNVEV (reference sequence). V was pared by 5 bases and J by 6 bases, with 11 bases between. CDR3 DNA: TGTGCCAGCAGTCTTGACTGGCTCAATGAGCAGTTCTTC. Translated, it gives CASSLDWLNEQFF.

This clonotype was seen only a few times. The chain couples TRBV2 to TRBJ2-7; D call uncertain. This CDR3 is built from 14 residues. Germline V CDR1 and CDR2: SNHLY, FYNNEI. V gave up 1 base and J gave up 3 bases, with 10 bases separating them. The CDR3 loop is CASSEVQTYYEQYF. CDR3 sequence (DNA): TGTGCCAGCAGTGAAGTCCAGACATACTACGAGCAGTACTTC.

There are many counts of this clonotype. This sequence joins TRBV27 and TRBJ2-2; no reliable D call. CDR3 length: 12 amino acids. The V gene lost 2 bases and the J gene lost 8 bases, with 6 bases spanning the gap. CDR1 is MNHEY, CDR2 SMNVEV, per germline (reference sequence). CDR3 DNA: TGTGCCAGCAGTTTACCGTGGGGGGAGCTGTTTTTT. It encodes CASSLPWGELFF.

This clonotype was picked up many times. The rearrangement links TRBV6-2 or TRBV6-3 to TRBJ2-5, with 10 nucleotides matching TRBD2. CDR3 length: 15 residues. The germline V gene has CDR1 MNHEY and CDR2 SVGEGT. The V segment lost 6 bases and the J segment 0 bases; nucleotides outside the gene matches: 4. The CDR3 DNA follows: TGTGCCAGCAGAATTCTAGCGGGGGACCAAGAGACCCAGTACTTC. This gives the protein CASRILAGDQETQYF.

This clonotype was detected ten times or more. The V call is TRBV6-5, the J call TRBJ1-1; D is unclear. V lost 2 bases and J lost 5, with 9 bases in between. The length of the CDR3 is 13 residues. The germline V gene encodes CDR1 MNHEY and CDR2 SVGAGI. Written as DNA, the CDR3 is TGTGCCAGCAGTTACGGTCTGGGAACTGAAGCTTTCTTT. Translating gives CASSYGLGTEAFF.

V usage is TRBV20-1 and J usage is TRBJ1-5; D not resolved. The CDR3 extends over 15 amino acids. Looked up from germline, CDR1 is DFQATT and CDR2 is SNEGSKA (reference sequence). The ends were cut back, 5 bases at V and 0 bases at J, with 14 bases in the middle. CDR3 residues: CSARKQHDSNQPQHF. Written as DNA, the CDR3 is TGCAGTGCTCGGAAACAGCACGATAGCAATCAGCCCCAGCATTTT.

A few counts support this clonotype. V gene TRBV27 combines with J gene TRBJ2-5; D gene unclear. CDR1 is MNHEY and CDR2 is SMNVEV in the germline V gene (reference sequence). The CDR3 has 14 residues. V was cut by 4 bases and J by 7 bases, with 16 bases left in between. The CDR3 sequence: CASSSQDLVGTQYF. The CDR3 DNA reads as TGTGCCAGCAGTTCCCAAGATCTGGTTGGGACCCAGTACTTC.

This clonotype was counted at least ten times. The V and J genes are TRBV29-1 and TRBJ2-7; 7 bases are shared with TRBD1. Germline V gene lookup returns CDR1 SQVTM and CDR2 ANQGSEA. The V and J ends lost 5 bases and 0 bases, in that order; junction bases with no gene match: 10. The CDR3 totals 15 residues. CDR3 coding DNA: TGCAGCGTTCAAGGGGGACAGAGAAGCTCCTACGAGCAGTACTTC. Residues: CSVQGGQRSSYEQYF.

This clonotype has a count of ten or more. V usage is TRBV18 and J usage is TRBJ1-5; the D gene is possibly TRBD1 (6 bases). The CDR3 has 13 residues. The V gene's germline CDR1 is KGHSH and CDR2 LQKENI. Trimming shortened V by 3 bases and J by 8 bases, and 11 bases separated the two germline ends. The CDR3 region has the DNA TGTGCCAGCTCACCGCAGGGGAGGGAGCCCCAGCATTTT. This codes for CASSPQGREPQHF.

V gene TRBV6-5 combines with J gene TRBJ2-3; 7 bases line up with TRBD1. The CDR3 sequence is 14 residues long. The V segment lost 2 bases and the J segment 6 bases; nucleotides outside the gene matches: 5. Germline lookup yields CDR1 MNHEY and CDR2 SVGAGI. The CDR3 nucleotides are TGTGCCAGCAGTTACACAGGGGTTTACGATACGCAGTATTTT. Its translation is CASSYTGVYDTQYF.

The CDR3: CSASRTNYNEQFF. CDR3 sequence (DNA): TGCAGTGCTAGCAGGACTAACTACAATGAGCAGTTCTTC. This rearrangement joins TRBV20-1 to TRBJ2-1, with TRBD2 as a possible D gene (6 bases). The CDR3 is made up of 13 amino acids. Looked up from germline, CDR1 is DFQATT and CDR2 is SNEGSKA (reference sequence). V gave up 3 bases and J gave up 3 bases, with 9 bases separating them.

In its sample, this clonotype was seen many times. J is TRBJ2-1 and V is TRBV15, with 9 bases aligning to TRBD2. The CDR3 loop spans 15 amino acids. V shed 3 bases, J shed 4 bases, and the junction held 4 bases outside the gene matches. The germline V gene has CDR1 LNHNV and CDR2 YYDKDF (reference sequence). This CDR3 is CATSSGTSKYNEQFF. The CDR3 DNA follows: TGTGCCACCAGCAGCGGGACTAGCAAATACAATGAGCAGTTCTTC. The whole variable domain, remainder taken from reference TRBV15 and TRBJ2-1, is DAMVIQNPRYQVTQFGKPVTLSCSQTLNHNVMYWYQQKSSQAPKLLFHYYDKDFNNEADTPDNFQSRRPNTSFCFLDIRSPGLGDTAMYLCATSSGTSKYNEQFFGPGTRLTVL.

This clonotype has a count of ten or more. This chain joins TRBV5-1 and TRBJ1-2, with D perhaps matching TRBD1 (6 bases). In germline, CDR1 is SGHRS, CDR2 YFSETQ. The CDR3 loop spans 14 amino acids. Trimming left V 3 bases short and J 4 bases short, with 13 bases between. The chain's CDR3 is CASSSAGGPYGYTF. For the CDR3, the DNA is TGCGCCAGCAGCTCCGCTGGGGGCCCCTATGGCTACACCTTC.

This clonotype has ten or more counts. The chain links TRBV27 to TRBJ2-2; D is uncertain. CDR1 and CDR2 from the germline V gene are MNHEY and SMNVEV (reference sequence). The CDR3 runs to 13 residues. With 3 bases removed from V and 5 bases from J, the gap between germline ends came to 7 bases. The CDR3 nucleotides read TGTGCCAGCAGTTTGCTCGTTACCGGGGAGCTGTTTTTT. Translating gives CASSLLVTGELFF.

This clonotype was counted at least ten times. V and J are TRBV4-3 and TRBJ1-2, with D possibly TRBD1 on 5 matching bases. The CDR3 is 16 residues long. The V end lost 1 base, the J end lost 3 bases, and 15 bases lay between the germline ends. Germline V lookup: CDR1 LGHNA, CDR2 YSLEER. This CDR3 is CASSQAKRGSYYGYTF. Here the CDR3 DNA reads TGCGCCAGCAGCCAAGCGAAGAGGGGCTCATACTATGGCTACACCTTC.

With regard to this clonotype: Possible read error: a much larger clone is one base away. The chain employs TRBV3-1 and TRBJ2-4, with 8 bases that match TRBD1. In germline, CDR1 is LGHDT, CDR2 YNNKEL (reference sequence). The CDR3 is made up of 17 amino acids. CDR3 DNA: TGTGCCATCAGCTATGAGGACAGGGTACTAGCCAAAAACATTCAGTACTTC. This gives the protein CAISYEDRVLAKNIQYF.

The genes are TRBV7-9 and TRBJ2-1; 7 nucleotides align to TRBD1. The V gene's germline CDR1 is SEHNR and CDR2 FQNEAQ (reference sequence). Trimming at V came to 5 bases and at J to 7 bases, leaving 11 bases not matched to a gene. CDR3 length: 15 residues. The CDR3 here is CASSPRQGSLNEQFF. CDR3 nucleotides: TGTGCCAGCAGCCCCAGACAGGGCTCCTTGAATGAGCAGTTCTTC. The full variable domain, in which reference TRBV7-9 and TRBJ2-1 provide the parts outside the CDR3, is DTGVSQNPRHKITKRGQNVTFRCDPISEHNRLYWYRQTLGQGPEFLTYFQNEAQLEKSRLLSDRFSAERPKGSFSTLEIQRTEQGDSAMYLCASSPRQGSLNEQFFGPGTRLTVL.

This clonotype was recorded many times. The rearrangement links TRBV27 to TRBJ2-3; 10 nucleotides match TRBD2. Per the germline V gene, CDR1 is MNHEY and CDR2 is SMNVEV (reference sequence). J gave up 2 bases and V 3 bases, and 8 bases lay outside the gene matches. This CDR3 region has 17 residues. As DNA, the CDR3 is TGTGCCAGCAGTTTGAACTTACTAGCGGGAAACACAGATACGCAGTATTTT. It yields the protein CASSLNLLAGNTDTQYF.

The J gene is TRBJ2-1, the V gene TRBV19; no clear D gene. Looked up from germline, CDR1 is LNHDA and CDR2 is SQIVND (reference sequence). V was trimmed by 6 bases and J by 5 bases, leaving 14 bases between them. CDR3 size: 14 residues. CDR3 protein: CASRITPSHNEQFF. For the CDR3, the DNA is TGTGCCAGTAGAATCACCCCCAGCCACAATGAGCAGTTCTTC.

This clonotype was picked up many times. The chain carries TRBV20-1 and TRBJ2-1, with D perhaps matching TRBD1 (5 bases). The germline CDR1 and CDR2 sequences are DFQATT and SNEGSKA (reference sequence). The CDR3 sequence is 16 residues long. Trimming left V 0 bases short and J 3 bases short, with 15 bases between. CDR3 bases: TGCAGTGCTAGAGATGGGGTGGCAGGGATCTACAATGAGCAGTTCTTC. As protein: CSARDGVAGIYNEQFF.

This clonotype was seen at least ten times. The gene calls are TRBV7-9 and TRBJ1-2; TRBD1 is a possible D gene (5 bases). The CDR3 runs to 14 residues. CDR1 and CDR2 from the germline V gene are SEHNR and FQNEAQ (reference sequence). Trimming shortened V by 0 bases and J by 3 bases, and 8 bases separated the two germline ends. The CDR3 DNA reads TGTGCCAGCAGCTTAGCACAGGCTCACTATGGCTACACCTTC. Its translation: CASSLAQAHYGYTF.

This clonotype was recorded at least ten times. This could be a read error, since a much larger clone is one nucleotide away. The chain is built from TRBV9 and TRBJ1-1; tentatively, D is TRBD1 (6 bases). Germline V gives CDR1 SGDLS, CDR2 YYNGEE. The CDR3 has 13 residues. V gave up 4 bases and J gave up 1 base, with 8 bases separating them. CDR3 sequence reads: CASSIGGNTEAFF. CDR3 nucleotides: TGTGCCAGCAGCATAGGGGGGAACACTGAAGCTTTCTTT.

This clonotype has just a few counts. The genes are TRBV5-5 and TRBJ2-7; D uncertain. Trimming took off 4 bases at V and 3 bases at J, with 8 bases between the two ends. CDR1 is SGHKS, CDR2 YYEKEE, per germline (reference sequence). The CDR3 loop spans 12 amino acids. DNA for the CDR3: TGTGCCAGCAGCACTTCTAACTACGAGCAGTACTTC. It yields the protein CASSTSNYEQYF.

The chain uses TRBV10-3 and TRBJ2-7; the match to TRBD2 covers 8 bases. Looked up from germline, CDR1 is ENHRY and CDR2 is SYGVKD. The CDR3 runs to 13 residues. The V gene end was trimmed by 7 bases and the J gene end by 2 bases; junction bases not matched to a gene: 4. CDR3 in DNA: TGTGCCATCACCGAGGGACTAGCCTACGAGCAGTACTTC. This sequence encodes CAITEGLAYEQYF.